This TCR beta chain was recovered during a study of CD8+CD57+ T cells in acquired aplastic anemia. Overall study: Roughly 3.1 ug was the average amount of DNA from sorted CD4+ and CD8+ cells.

Germline CDR1 SGHRS, CDR2 YFSETQ. This CDR3 spans 17 amino acids. The ends lost 1 base at V and 3 bases at J; junction bases unmatched: 3. Genomic DNA constituted the template upon which TCR beta VDJ and CDR3 profiling was performed. TCRdb analysed the reads with MiXCR anew, one entry per CDR3 protein. The data show roughly 160,000 distinct CDR3 sequences, 50% to 75% seen once. The sequence was collected from a human donor in good health. The chain recombines TRBV5-1 with TRBJ2-1; the match to TRBD2 covers 14 bases. Input material: sorted CD4+, CD8+, or CD8+CD57+ T cells (not recorded which) from PBMCs. CDR3 bases: TGCGCCAGCAGCTTGCGGACTAGCGGGAGGCTCTACAATGAGCAGTTCTTC. Translating it yields CASSLRTSGRLYNEQFF.